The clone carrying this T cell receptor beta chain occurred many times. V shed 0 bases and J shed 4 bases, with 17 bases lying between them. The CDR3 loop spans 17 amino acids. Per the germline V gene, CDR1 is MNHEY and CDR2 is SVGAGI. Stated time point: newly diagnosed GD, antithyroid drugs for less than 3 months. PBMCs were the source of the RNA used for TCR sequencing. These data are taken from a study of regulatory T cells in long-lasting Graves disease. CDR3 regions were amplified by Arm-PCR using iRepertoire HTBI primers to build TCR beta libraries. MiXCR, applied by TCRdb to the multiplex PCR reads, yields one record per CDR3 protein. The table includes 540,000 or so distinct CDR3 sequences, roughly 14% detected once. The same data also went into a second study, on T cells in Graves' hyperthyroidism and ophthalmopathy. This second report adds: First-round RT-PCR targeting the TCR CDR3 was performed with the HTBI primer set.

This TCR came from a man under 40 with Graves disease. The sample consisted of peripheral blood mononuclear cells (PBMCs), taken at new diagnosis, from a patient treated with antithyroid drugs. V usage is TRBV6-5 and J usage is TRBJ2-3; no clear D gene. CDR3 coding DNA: TGTGCCAGCAGTTACTCGGGGAATAGCCGCCACCCAGATACGCAGTATTTT. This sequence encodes CASSYSGNSRHPDTQYF.